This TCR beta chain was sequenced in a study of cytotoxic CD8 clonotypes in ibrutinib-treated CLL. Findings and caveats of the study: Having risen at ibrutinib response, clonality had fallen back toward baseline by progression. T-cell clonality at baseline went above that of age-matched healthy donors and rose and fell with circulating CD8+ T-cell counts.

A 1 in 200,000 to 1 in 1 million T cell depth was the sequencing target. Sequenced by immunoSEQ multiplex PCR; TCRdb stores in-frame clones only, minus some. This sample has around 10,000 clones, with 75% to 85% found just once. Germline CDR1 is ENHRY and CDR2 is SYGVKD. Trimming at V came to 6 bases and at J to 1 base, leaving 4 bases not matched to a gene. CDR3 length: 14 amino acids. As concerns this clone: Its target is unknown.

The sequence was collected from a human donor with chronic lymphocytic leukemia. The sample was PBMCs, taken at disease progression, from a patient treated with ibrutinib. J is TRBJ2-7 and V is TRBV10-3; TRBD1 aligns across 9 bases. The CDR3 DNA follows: TGTGCCATCAGAAGGGACAGGGAGTCCTACGAGCAGTACTTC. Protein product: CAIRRDRESYEQYF.